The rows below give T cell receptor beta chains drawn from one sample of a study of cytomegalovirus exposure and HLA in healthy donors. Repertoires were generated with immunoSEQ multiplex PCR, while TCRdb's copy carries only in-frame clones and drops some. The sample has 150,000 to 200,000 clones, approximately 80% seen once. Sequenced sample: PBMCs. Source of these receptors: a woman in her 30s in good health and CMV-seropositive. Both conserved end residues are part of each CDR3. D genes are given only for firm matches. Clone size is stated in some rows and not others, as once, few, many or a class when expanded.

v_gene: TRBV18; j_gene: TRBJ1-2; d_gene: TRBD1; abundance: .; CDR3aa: CASSPLIGTGDVDYGYTF; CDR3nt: TGTGCCAGCTCACCATTAATCGGGACAGGGGACGTTGACTATGGCTACACCTTC
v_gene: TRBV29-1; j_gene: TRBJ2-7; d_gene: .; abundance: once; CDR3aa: CSATKGGNYEQYF; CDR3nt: TGCAGCGCCACTAAAGGAGGGAATTACGAGCAGTACTTC
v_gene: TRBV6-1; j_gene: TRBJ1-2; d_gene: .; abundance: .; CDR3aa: CASSGGTPQNYGYTF; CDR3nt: TGTGCCAGCAGTGGCGGGACTCCCCAAAACTATGGCTACACCTTC
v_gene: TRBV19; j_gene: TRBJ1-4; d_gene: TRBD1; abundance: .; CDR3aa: CASSMAGGRLFF; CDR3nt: TGTGCCAGTAGTATGGCAGGGGGTCGACTGTTTTTT
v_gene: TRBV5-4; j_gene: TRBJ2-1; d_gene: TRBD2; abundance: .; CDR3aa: CASSLYGTSLREQFF; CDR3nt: TGTGCCAGCAGCTTGTACGGGACTAGTTTACGTGAGCAGTTCTTC
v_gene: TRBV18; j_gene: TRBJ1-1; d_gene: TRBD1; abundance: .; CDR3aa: CASSRAGTEVNTEAFF; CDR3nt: TGTGCCAGCTCACGAGCCGGGACAGAAGTGAACACTGAAGCTTTCTTT
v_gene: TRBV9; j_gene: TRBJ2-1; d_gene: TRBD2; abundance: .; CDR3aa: CASSTGTSAYNEQFF; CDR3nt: TGTGCCAGCAGCACTGGGACTAGCGCGTACAATGAGCAGTTCTTC
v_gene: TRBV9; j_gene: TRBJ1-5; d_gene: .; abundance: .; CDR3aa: CASSPGGDSNQPQHF; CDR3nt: TGTGCCAGCAGCCCCGGCGGTGATAGCAATCAGCCCCAGCATTTT
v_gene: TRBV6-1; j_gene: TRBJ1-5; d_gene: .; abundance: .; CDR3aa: CASSEAVPGGEKHF; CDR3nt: TGTGCCAGCAGTGAAGCCGTACCAGGAGGGGAGAAACATTTT
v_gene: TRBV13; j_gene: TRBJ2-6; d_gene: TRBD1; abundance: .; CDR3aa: CASSWGQNRGSGANVLTF; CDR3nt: TGTGCCAGCAGCTGGGGACAGAACCGGGGTTCTGGGGCCAACGTCCTGACTTTC
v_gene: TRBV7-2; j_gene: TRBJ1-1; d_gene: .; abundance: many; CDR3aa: CASSIGPNTEAFF; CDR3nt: TGTGCCAGCAGCATTGGGCCGAACACTGAAGCTTTCTTT
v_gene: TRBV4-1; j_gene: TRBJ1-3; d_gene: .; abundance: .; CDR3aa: CASTQSGGAGNTIYF; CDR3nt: TGCGCCAGCACCCAATCGGGGGGCGCTGGAAACACCATATATTTT
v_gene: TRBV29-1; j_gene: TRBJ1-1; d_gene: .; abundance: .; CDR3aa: CSGTRRNTEAFF; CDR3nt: TGCAGCGGGACACGTAGGAACACTGAAGCTTTCTTT
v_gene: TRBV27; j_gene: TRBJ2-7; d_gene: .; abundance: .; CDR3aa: CASSGRGPYEQYF; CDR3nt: TGTGCCAGCTCCGGGCGAGGGCCCTACGAGCAGTACTTC
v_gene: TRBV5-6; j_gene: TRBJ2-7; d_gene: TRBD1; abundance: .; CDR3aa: CASRTQTGDRYEQYF; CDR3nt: TGTGCCAGCAGAACTCAAACAGGGGACCGCTACGAGCAGTACTTC
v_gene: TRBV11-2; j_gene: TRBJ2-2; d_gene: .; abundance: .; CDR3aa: CASGGSGGTGELFF; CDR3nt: TGTGCCAGCGGGGGGTCTGGAGGGACCGGGGAGCTGTTTTTT